What follows are 25 T cell receptor beta chains derived from one specimen sequenced in a study of shared T cell receptors in the human thymus. The assay was immunoSEQ multiplex PCR, and TCRdb's table has in-frame clones only and misses some. The repertoire includes around 340,000 clones, 95% of them detected once, and roughly 0.021% sits in the top ten. The sequenced sample consisted of thymocytes. All receptors come from a human donor.

The chain recombines TRBV7-9 with TRBJ2-4; 12 bases match TRBD2. The CDR3 covers 19 residues. In germline, CDR1 is SEHNR, CDR2 FQNEAQ (reference sequence). The trim removed 5 bases at V and 0 bases at J, leaving 11 bases unmatched. CDR3 in DNA: TGTGCCAGCAGCCAGGGTAGACTAGCGGGAGCCCTAGCCAAAAACATTCAGTACTTC. Translated: CASSQGRLAGALAKNIQYF. Full variable domain (rest looked up from reference TRBV7-9 and TRBJ2-4): DTGVSQNPRHKITKRGQNVTFRCDPISEHNRLYWYRQTLGQGPEFLTYFQNEAQLEKSRLLSDRFSAERPKGSFSTLEIQRTEQGDSAMYLCASSQGRLAGALAKNIQYFGAGTRLSVL.

This clone showed up just once. The chain joins TRBV9 to TRBJ2-2; 7 bases agree with TRBD1. The CDR3 length is 16 residues. CDR1 is SGDLS, CDR2 YYNGEE, per germline. J lost 2 bases, V lost 2 bases, and 6 bases had no gene match. Here the CDR3 reads CASSVHRDRNTGELFF. The CDR3, as DNA: TGTGCCAGCAGCGTTCACCGGGACAGAAACACCGGGGAGCTGTTTTTT.

This chain connects TRBV28 to TRBJ1-1, with D perhaps matching TRBD1 (5 bases). CDR1 is MDHEN and CDR2 is SYDVKM in the germline V gene. V was shortened by 3 bases and J by 3 bases, with 14 bases between the two germline ends. The CDR3 has 15 amino acids. The CDR3 protein is CASSFLEGSDTEAFF. As DNA, the CDR3 is TGTGCCAGCAGTTTTCTTGAGGGGTCGGACACTGAAGCTTTCTTT.

The chain couples TRBV28 to TRBJ2-7, with D unclear. This CDR3 comprises 13 residues. Germline assignment: CDR1 MDHEN and CDR2 SYDVKM. V was cut by 11 bases and J by 5 bases, with 19 bases left in between. This CDR3 reads CASSVALPNEQYF. CDR3 DNA sequence: TGTGCCTCCTCGGTCGCTCTTCCAAACGAGCAGTACTTC.

This sequence joins TRBV27 and TRBJ2-1; 7 nucleotides match TRBD2. J lost 4 bases, V lost 5 bases, and 29 bases had no gene match. From germline, CDR1 is MNHEY and CDR2 SMNVEV (reference sequence). This CDR3 spans 22 amino acids. CDR3 loop: CASSPLYFGGRSPSPFYNEQFF. In nucleotides, the CDR3 is TGTGCCAGCAGTCCCCTTTACTTTGGCGGGAGATCCCCTTCTCCTTTTTACAATGAGCAGTTCTTC.

CDR3 protein: CASSPWRGPSYEQYF. CDR3 in DNA: TGTGCCAGCAGCCCCTGGCGGGGGCCCTCCTACGAGCAGTACTTC. The rearrangement uses TRBV13 and TRBJ2-7, with D possibly being TRBD2 (7 bases). The CDR3 is 15 residues long. The V gene's germline CDR1 is PRHDT and CDR2 FYEKMQ (reference sequence). V dropped 5 bases and J dropped 0 bases, with 14 bases sitting between them.

The gene calls are TRBV5-6 and TRBJ2-3, with a weak D call TRBD2 (6 bases). The CDR3 is 12 residues long. The germline CDR1 and CDR2 sequences are SGHDT and YYEEEE. V was pared by 3 bases and J by 11 bases, with 13 bases between. The CDR3: CASSSLWRGQYF. CDR3 nucleotides: TGTGCCAGCAGCTCCCTTTGGCGGGGGCAGTATTTT.

The chain uses TRBV7-2 and TRBJ2-1, with D possibly being TRBD1 (5 bases). The ends were cut back, 5 bases at V and 13 bases at J, with 9 bases in the middle. Germline CDR1 and CDR2: SGHTA and FQGNSA. The CDR3 has 10 residues. CDR3 coding DNA: TGTGCCAGCAGCCAGGGTCCCCAGTTCTTC. This gives the protein CASSQGPQFF.

This chain joins TRBV5-1 and TRBJ2-2; D possibly matches TRBD1 or TRBD2 (6 bases each). The CDR3 runs 17 residues. Germline V gives CDR1 SGHRS, CDR2 YFSETQ. The V gene lost 1 base and the J gene lost 1 base, with 14 bases spanning the gap. CDR3: CASSLPRGRGNTGELFF. The DNA for the CDR3 is TGCGCCAGCAGCTTGCCCCGGGGGCGTGGGAACACCGGGGAGCTGTTTTTT. The complete variable domain, with remaining parts taken from reference TRBV5-1 and TRBJ2-2, reads KAGVTQTPRYLIKTRGQQVTLSCSPISGHRSVSWYQQTPGQGLQFLFEYFSETQRNKGNFPGRFSGRQFSNSRSEMNVSTLELGDSALYLCASSLPRGRGNTGELFFGEGSRLTVL.

The CDR3 is CASIPYETSGRGSSSYNEQFF. The CDR3 DNA follows: TGTGCCAGCATACCCTACGAGACTAGCGGGAGGGGGAGCAGCTCCTACAATGAGCAGTTCTTC. This sequence joins TRBV28 and TRBJ2-1; 14 bases are a match to TRBD2. Germline V gives CDR1 MDHEN, CDR2 SYDVKM. The CDR3 is 21 residues long. V shed 7 bases and J 0 bases; nucleotides not matched to a gene: 17.

V usage is TRBV5-1 and J usage is TRBJ2-5, with D perhaps given as TRBD1 or TRBD2 (5 bases each). The CDR3 runs 15 residues. From germline, CDR1 is SGHRS and CDR2 YFSETQ. V lost 1 base, J lost 2 bases, and 12 bases lay in between. The CDR3 bases are TGCGCCAGCAGCTTGCCCAGGGCGGGTCAAGAGACCCAGTACTTC. Translated, it gives CASSLPRAGQETQYF.

This chain joins TRBV27 and TRBJ2-7; tentative D call: TRBD1 (6 bases). V lost 6 bases to trimming and J lost 1 base, with 19 bases between them. CDR1 is MNHEY, CDR2 SMNVEV, per germline (reference sequence). The CDR3 length is 16 residues. This CDR3 reads CASSHDTAGTSYEQYF. CDR3 nucleotides: TGTGCCAGCAGCCACGATACGGCCGGGACATCCTACGAGCAGTACTTC.

The chain links TRBV6-5 to TRBJ1-5; no reliable D call. Deletions cut 2 bases from V and 4 bases from J, with 6 bases between. Looked up from germline, CDR1 is MNHEY and CDR2 is SVGAGI. The CDR3 loop spans 13 amino acids. The CDR3 DNA is TGTGCCAGCAGTTACGAAGGGAATCAGCCCCAGCATTTT. This codes for CASSYEGNQPQHF.

In this sample, this clone turned up a few times. This chain joins TRBV7-9 and TRBJ1-2, with TRBD1 matching over 9 bases. Trimming took 5 bases from V and 4 from J; bases not matched to a gene: 8. The CDR3 loop spans 15 amino acids. The V gene's germline CDR1 is SEHNR and CDR2 FQNEAQ (reference sequence). CDR3 sequence reads: CASSPQRGQGYGYTF. The CDR3 nucleotides are TGTGCCAGCAGCCCTCAAAGGGGACAGGGCTATGGCTACACCTTC.

This sequence joins TRBV4-3 and TRBJ2-1, with D perhaps matching TRBD2 (7 bases). Germline V CDR1 and CDR2: LGHNA, YSLEER. V lost 8 bases and J lost 6, with 23 bases in between. CDR3 size: 16 residues. In DNA form, the CDR3 reads TGCGCCAGCTCACAGGGATCTTGGGGGGAGGGCAATGAGCAGTTCTTC. The encoded protein is CASSQGSWGEGNEQFF.

The genes are TRBV4-2 and TRBJ2-7; D may correspond to TRBD1 or TRBD2 (5 bases each). CDR1 is LGHNA, CDR2 YNFKEQ, per germline. The germline V and J ends were trimmed by 5 bases and 0 bases, with 17 bases remaining between them. This CDR3 comprises 16 residues. The CDR3, as DNA: TGTGCCAGCAGCAAACCCGGGACCTCAAGCTCCTACGAGCAGTACTTC. Protein: CASSKPGTSSSYEQYF.

The chain is built from TRBV18 and TRBJ1-2; D unclear. The CDR3 is made up of 12 amino acids. Germline V CDR1 and CDR2: KGHSH, LQKENI. V was cut by 1 base and J by 5 bases, with 5 bases left in between. In DNA form, the CDR3 reads TGTGCCAGCTCACCACTGGGATATGGCTACACCTTC. Translation gives CASSPLGYGYTF.

The chain combines TRBV4-1 with TRBJ2-7, with 9 bases aligning to TRBD1. The CDR3 totals 15 residues. CDR1 is MGHRA and CDR2 is YSYEKL in the germline V gene. V was pared by 2 bases and J by 6 bases, with 8 bases of the junction left unmatched. CDR3 nucleotides: TGCGCCAGCAGCCAACGGAACAGGGGGCTGGGCGAGCAGTACTTC. Protein sequence: CASSQRNRGLGEQYF.

The V call is TRBV18, the J call TRBJ1-2; tentative D call: TRBD1 (6 bases). With 3 bases removed from V and 8 bases from J, the gap between germline ends came to 19 bases. Germline V lookup: CDR1 KGHSH, CDR2 LQKENI. The CDR3 extends over 15 amino acids. The CDR3 spells CASSPVGRGVNGYTF. For the CDR3, the DNA is TGTGCCAGCTCACCCGTGGGCAGGGGCGTTAACGGCTACACCTTC.

The chain is built from TRBV5-4 and TRBJ2-7, with TRBD2 matching 8 bases. Germline trimming cut 0 bases from V and 2 bases from J; bases unmatched to any gene: 4. Germline V CDR1 and CDR2: SGHNT, YYREEE (reference sequence). There are 15 residues in the CDR3. The CDR3 DNA sequence: TGTGCCAGCAGCTTGGGACTAGCGCAGACCTACGAGCAGTACTTC. Translation: CASSLGLAQTYEQYF.

The chain uses TRBV5-4 and TRBJ2-7; D perhaps matches TRBD2 (6 bases). Germline V lookup: CDR1 SGHNT, CDR2 YYREEE (reference sequence). This CDR3 is built from 14 residues. V lost 0 bases and J lost 5, with 12 bases in between. The CDR3 DNA reads as TGTGCCAGCAGCTTGGGGGGGAGGAGCAACGAGCAGTACTTC. This encodes CASSLGGRSNEQYF.

The genes are TRBV6-4 and TRBJ2-4; D gene ambiguous. Germline CDR1 is MRHNA and CDR2 is SNTAGT. The ends were cut back, 0 bases at V and 4 bases at J, with 1 base in the middle. The CDR3 consists of 12 residues. The CDR3: CASSDSKNIQYF. The CDR3 DNA reads TGTGCCAGCAGTGACTCTAAAAACATTCAGTACTTC.

The chain recombines TRBV27 with TRBJ1-2; 10 bases align to TRBD1. The CDR3 consists of 15 residues. Germline assignment: CDR1 MNHEY and CDR2 SMNVEV (reference sequence). Trimming at V came to 5 bases and at J to 1 base, leaving 4 bases not matched to a gene. The CDR3 spells CASSARTGGNYGYTF. In DNA form, the CDR3 reads TGTGCCAGCAGTGCCCGGACAGGGGGTAACTATGGCTACACCTTC.

The chain couples TRBV27 to TRBJ2-3; TRBD2 matches 15 bases. V dropped 5 bases and J dropped 1; count of bases not matched to a gene: 22. CDR1 is MNHEY, CDR2 SMNVEV, per germline (reference sequence). This CDR3 region has 23 residues. CDR3 loop: CASSHLGTDGTSGGRFGTDTQYF. The CDR3 DNA reads TGTGCCAGCAGTCACCTTGGGACAGACGGGACTAGCGGGGGGAGGTTTGGCACAGATACGCAGTATTTT.

The J gene is TRBJ2-1, the V gene TRBV7-2; 8 nucleotides match TRBD1. The V and J ends lost 1 base and 12 bases, in that order; junction bases with no gene match: 5. CDR1 is SGHTA and CDR2 is FQGNSA in the germline V gene. The CDR3 is made up of 13 amino acids. CDR3: CASSLGPDRAQFF. CDR3 DNA sequence: TGTGCCAGCAGCTTAGGGCCGGACAGGGCGCAGTTCTTC.